This TCR beta chain was identified during a study of metastatic and nonmetastatic thyroid tumors. For the study at large: From malignant and benign thyroid patients, repertoires in blood and in tumor or nodule tissue were compared.

Ten or more counts support this clone. The antigen remains unidentified. A much bigger clone sits one base away, suggesting this may be a read error. Among the patients, none had received any treatment before thyroid surgery. Study outcomes and limitations: Within blood and tumor, benign nodules reportedly had significantly lower TCR beta diversity than malignant thyroid tumors did.

The J segment lost 7 bases and the V segment lost 0 bases, leaving 6 bases of the junction unmatched. Looked up from germline, CDR1 is SEHNR and CDR2 is FQNEAQ (reference sequence). CDR3 length: 14 amino acids. In the authors' workflow: Building a distant-metastasis classifier for papillary thyroid cancer drew on CDR3 differences across clinicopathological groups. With MiXCR, TCRdb reprocessed the PCR reads. It is TCRdb's table, rather than the study itself, that gives the V and J calls and clone size. The profile shows roughly 30,000 clones, roughly 18% of them singletons. This chain joins TRBV7-9 and TRBJ2-7; TRBD2 matches 7 bases. Sequencing was done on a sample of blood. The receptor comes from a female donor with papillary thyroid cancer or a benign thyroid nodule (not recorded which). Some clones in this sample may be carry-over from other donors' samples. DNA for the CDR3: TGTGCCAGCAGCTTAGCGACGGGGGGACGAGAGCAGTACTTC. Translating gives CASSLATGGREQYF.